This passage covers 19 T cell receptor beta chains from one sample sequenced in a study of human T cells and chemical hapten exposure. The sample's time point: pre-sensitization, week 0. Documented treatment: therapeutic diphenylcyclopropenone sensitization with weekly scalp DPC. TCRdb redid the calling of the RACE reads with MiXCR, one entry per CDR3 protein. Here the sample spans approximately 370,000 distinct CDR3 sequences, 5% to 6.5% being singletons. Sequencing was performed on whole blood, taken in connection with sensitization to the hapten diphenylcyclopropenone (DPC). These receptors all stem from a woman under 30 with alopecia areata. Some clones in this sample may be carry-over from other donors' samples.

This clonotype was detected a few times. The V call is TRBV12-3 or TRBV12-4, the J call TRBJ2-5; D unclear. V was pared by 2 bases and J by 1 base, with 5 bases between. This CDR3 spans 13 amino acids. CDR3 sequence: CASSLSLQETQYF. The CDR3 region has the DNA TGTGCCAGCAGTTTATCTCTCCAAGAGACCCAGTACTTC.

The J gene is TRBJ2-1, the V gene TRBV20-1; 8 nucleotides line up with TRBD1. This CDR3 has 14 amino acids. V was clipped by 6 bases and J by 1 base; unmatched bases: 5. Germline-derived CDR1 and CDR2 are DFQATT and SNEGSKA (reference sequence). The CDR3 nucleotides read TGCAGTGCCAACGACAGGGGATCCTACAATGAGCAGTTCTTC. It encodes CSANDRGSYNEQFF.

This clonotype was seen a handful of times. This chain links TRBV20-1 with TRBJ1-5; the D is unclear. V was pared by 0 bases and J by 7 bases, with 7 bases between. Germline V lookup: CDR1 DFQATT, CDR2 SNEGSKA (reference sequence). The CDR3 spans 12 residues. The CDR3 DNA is TGCAGTGCTAGAGATCCGTTGCAGCCCCAGCATTTT. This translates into CSARDPLQPQHF.

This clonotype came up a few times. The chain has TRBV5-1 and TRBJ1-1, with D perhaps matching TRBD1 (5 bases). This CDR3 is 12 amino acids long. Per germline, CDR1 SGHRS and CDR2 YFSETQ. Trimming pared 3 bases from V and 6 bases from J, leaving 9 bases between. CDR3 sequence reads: CASSWDGPEAFF. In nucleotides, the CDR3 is TGCGCCAGCAGCTGGGACGGGCCTGAAGCTTTCTTT.

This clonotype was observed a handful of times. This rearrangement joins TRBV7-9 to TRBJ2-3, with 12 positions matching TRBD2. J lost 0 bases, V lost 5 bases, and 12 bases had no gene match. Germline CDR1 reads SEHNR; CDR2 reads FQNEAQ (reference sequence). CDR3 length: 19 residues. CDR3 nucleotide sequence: TGTGCCAGCAGCCTCACCGGACTAGCGGGGACAACTAGCACAGATACGCAGTATTTT. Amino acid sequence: CASSLTGLAGTTSTDTQYF.

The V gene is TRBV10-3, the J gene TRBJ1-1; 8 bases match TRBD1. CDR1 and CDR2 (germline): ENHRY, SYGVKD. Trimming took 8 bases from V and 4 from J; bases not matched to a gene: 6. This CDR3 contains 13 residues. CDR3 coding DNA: TGTGCCATCTGTGCAGGGGGCGTCACTGAAGCTTTCTTT. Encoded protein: CAICAGGVTEAFF.

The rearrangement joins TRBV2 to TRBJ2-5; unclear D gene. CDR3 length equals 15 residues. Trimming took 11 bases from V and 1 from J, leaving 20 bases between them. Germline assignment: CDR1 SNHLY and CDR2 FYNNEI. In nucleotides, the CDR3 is TGTGCCTACTCCTCTGACGAATACCCCCAAGAGACCCAGTACTTC. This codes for CAYSSDEYPQETQYF.

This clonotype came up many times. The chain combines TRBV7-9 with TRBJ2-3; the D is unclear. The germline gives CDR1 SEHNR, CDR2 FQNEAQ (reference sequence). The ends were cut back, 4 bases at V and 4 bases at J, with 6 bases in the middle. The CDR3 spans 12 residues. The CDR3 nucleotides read TGTGCCAGCAGCTCAGCAGCAGATACGCAGTATTTT. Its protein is CASSSAADTQYF.

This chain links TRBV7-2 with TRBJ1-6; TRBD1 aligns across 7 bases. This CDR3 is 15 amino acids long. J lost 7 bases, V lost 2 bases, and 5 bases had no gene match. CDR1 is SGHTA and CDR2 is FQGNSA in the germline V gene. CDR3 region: CASSLSGQRNSPLHF. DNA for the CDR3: TGTGCCAGCAGCTTATCGGGACAGCGAAATTCACCCCTCCACTTT.

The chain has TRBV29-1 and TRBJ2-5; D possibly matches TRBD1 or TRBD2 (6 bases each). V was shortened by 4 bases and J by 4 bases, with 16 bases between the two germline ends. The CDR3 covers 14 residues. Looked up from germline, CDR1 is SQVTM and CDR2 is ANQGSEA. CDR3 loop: CSVVEGGGLETQYF. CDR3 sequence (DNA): TGCAGCGTTGTTGAAGGGGGAGGACTAGAGACCCAGTACTTC.

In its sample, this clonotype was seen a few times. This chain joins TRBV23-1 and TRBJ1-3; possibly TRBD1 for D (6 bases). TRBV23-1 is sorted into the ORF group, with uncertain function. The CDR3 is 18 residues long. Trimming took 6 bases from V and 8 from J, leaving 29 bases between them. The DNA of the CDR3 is TGCGCCAGCAGGGAACTCGTACAGGGAATTAGCCAATGGGACACCATATATTTT. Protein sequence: CASRELVQGISQWDTIYF.

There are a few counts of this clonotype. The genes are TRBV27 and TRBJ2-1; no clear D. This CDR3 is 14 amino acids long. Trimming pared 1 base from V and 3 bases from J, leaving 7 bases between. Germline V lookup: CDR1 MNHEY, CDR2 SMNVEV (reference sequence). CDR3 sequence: CASSLFTDYNEQFF. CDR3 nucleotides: TGTGCCAGCAGTTTATTTACTGACTACAATGAGCAGTTCTTC.

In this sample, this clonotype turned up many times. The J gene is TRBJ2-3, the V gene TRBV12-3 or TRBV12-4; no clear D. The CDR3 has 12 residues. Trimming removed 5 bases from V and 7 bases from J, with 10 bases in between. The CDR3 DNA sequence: TGTGCCAGCAGTGTCCTTATCAATACGCAGTATTTT. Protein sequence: CASSVLINTQYF.

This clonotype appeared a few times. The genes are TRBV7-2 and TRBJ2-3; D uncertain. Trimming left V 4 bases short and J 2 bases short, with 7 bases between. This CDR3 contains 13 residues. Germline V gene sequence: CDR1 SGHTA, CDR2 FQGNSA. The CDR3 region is CASSSRDTDTQYF. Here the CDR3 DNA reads TGTGCCAGCAGCTCCCGAGACACAGATACGCAGTATTTT.

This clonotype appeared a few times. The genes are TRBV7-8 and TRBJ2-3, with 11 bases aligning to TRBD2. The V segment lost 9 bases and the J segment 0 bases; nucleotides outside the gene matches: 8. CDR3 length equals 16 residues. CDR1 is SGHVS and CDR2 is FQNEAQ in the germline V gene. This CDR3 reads CASLLAGGTSTDTQYF. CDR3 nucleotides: TGTGCCAGTTTGCTAGCGGGGGGAACTAGCACAGATACGCAGTATTTT.

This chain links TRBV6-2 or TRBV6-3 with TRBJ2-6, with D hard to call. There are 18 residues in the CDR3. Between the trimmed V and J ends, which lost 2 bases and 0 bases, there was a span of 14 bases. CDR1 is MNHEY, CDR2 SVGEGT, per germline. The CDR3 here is CASSYPTELFSGANVLTF. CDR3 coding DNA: TGTGCCAGCAGTTACCCTACCGAACTCTTCTCTGGGGCCAACGTCCTGACTTTC.

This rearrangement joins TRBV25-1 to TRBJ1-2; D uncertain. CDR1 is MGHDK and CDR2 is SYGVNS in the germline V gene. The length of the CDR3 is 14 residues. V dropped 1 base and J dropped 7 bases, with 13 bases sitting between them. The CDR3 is CASSESWLWVGYTF. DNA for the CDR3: TGTGCCAGCAGTGAATCTTGGTTATGGGTTGGCTACACCTTC.

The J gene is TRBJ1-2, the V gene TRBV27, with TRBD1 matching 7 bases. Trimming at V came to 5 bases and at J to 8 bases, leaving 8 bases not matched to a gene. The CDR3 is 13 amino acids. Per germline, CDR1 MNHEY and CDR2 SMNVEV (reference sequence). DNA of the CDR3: TGTGCCAGCAGTGTGAACAGGGGAGGGGGCTACACCTTC. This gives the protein CASSVNRGGGYTF.

The CDR3 sequence: CASSQGVMGTQYF. The CDR3, as DNA: TGCGCCAGCAGCCAAGGAGTGATGGGGACCCAGTACTTC. The rearrangement joins TRBV4-1 to TRBJ2-5, with D unresolved. With 1 base removed from V and 7 bases from J, the gap between germline ends came to 10 bases. This CDR3 is built from 13 residues. The germline V gene has CDR1 MGHRA and CDR2 YSYEKL.